These 16 T cell receptor beta chains were all obtained from the same sample, sequenced in a study of blood T cells in healthy people across ages. A second roughly 6 to 12 cycle PCR used barcoded and J-beta primers. TCRdb ran MiXCR on the 5' RACE reads and lists one entry per CDR3 protein. The repertoire consists of 1.5 million to 2 million distinct CDR3 sequences, with about 32% occurring once and the leading ten covering around 11%. The sequenced sample consisted of blood. Receptor source: a woman aged 25 to 39 in good health.

This clonotype was picked up many times. The chain employs TRBV20-1 and TRBJ2-7, with 8 bases that match TRBD1. Germline assignment: CDR1 DFQATT and CDR2 SNEGSKA (reference sequence). The V gene end was trimmed by 3 bases and the J gene end by 0 bases; junction bases not matched to a gene: 7. This CDR3 spans 15 amino acids. The CDR3 is CSASEWTGYSYEQYF. CDR3 nucleotide sequence: TGCAGTGCTAGTGAGTGGACAGGGTACTCCTACGAGCAGTACTTC.

V usage is TRBV20-1 and J usage is TRBJ2-7; no firm D call. The CDR3 is 13 residues long. V shed 6 bases and J shed 1 base, with 13 bases lying between them. Germline V gives CDR1 DFQATT, CDR2 SNEGSKA (reference sequence). CDR3 sequence (DNA): TGCAGTGCCCTGGAGCCGGAATCCTACGAGCAGTACTTC. Protein product: CSALEPESYEQYF.

CDR3 residues: CASTPGYTTDTQYF. In DNA form, the CDR3 reads TGTGCCAGCACCCCGGGGTATACCACAGATACGCAGTATTTT. The chain links TRBV12-3 or TRBV12-4 to TRBJ2-3; weak D call: TRBD2 (5 bases). This CDR3 region has 14 residues. The V end lost 7 bases, the J end lost 2 bases, and 13 bases lay between the germline ends.

This clonotype was detected a few times. The rearrangement joins TRBV9 to TRBJ2-4; D is ambiguous. The V gene's germline CDR1 is SGDLS and CDR2 YYNGEE. The CDR3 length is 15 residues. The V end was cut by 0 bases, the J end by 4 bases, with 11 bases between. CDR3 region: CASSVGSFGKNIQYF. The CDR3, as DNA: TGTGCCAGCAGCGTAGGGTCGTTCGGGAAAAACATTCAGTACTTC. Full variable domain (outside the CDR3, taken from reference TRBV9 and TRBJ2-4): DSGVTQTPKHLITATGQRVTLRCSPRSGDLSVYWYQQSLDQGLQFLIQYYNGEERAKGNILERFSAQQFPDLHSELNLSSLELGDSALYFCASSVGSFGKNIQYFGAGTRLSVL.

This chain connects TRBV29-1 to TRBJ2-5, with TRBD2 identical over 9 bases. CDR1 SQVTM and CDR2 ANQGSEA come from the germline V gene. The CDR3 spans 15 residues. Germline trimming cut 2 bases from V and 5 bases from J; bases unmatched to any gene: 9. The CDR3 sequence: CSVESPAGGLETQYF. CDR3 nucleotides: TGCAGCGTTGAATCCCCTGCGGGGGGGCTGGAGACCCAGTACTTC.

The chain couples TRBV24-1 to TRBJ2-1; TRBD2 aligns across 8 bases. This CDR3 has 16 amino acids. V was pared by 0 bases and J by 6 bases, with 6 bases of the junction left unmatched. Germline loops: CDR1 KGHDR, CDR2 SFDVKD. The CDR3 DNA sequence: TGTGCCACCAGTGATTTGTTCGGGAGCGGGGGCAATGAGCAGTTCTTC. Its protein is CATSDLFGSGGNEQFF.

This chain connects TRBV20-1 to TRBJ2-7, with D maybe TRBD2 (6 bases). The length of the CDR3 is 15 residues. Germline assignment: CDR1 DFQATT and CDR2 SNEGSKA (reference sequence). The ends were cut back, 1 base at V and 7 bases at J, with 20 bases in the middle. CDR3 sequence: CSARGVDSEGWEQYF. In DNA form, the CDR3 reads TGCAGTGCTAGAGGGGTGGATTCGGAGGGATGGGAGCAGTACTTC.

The sample holds a few counts of this clonotype. V is TRBV5-1 and J is TRBJ2-3; a weak D match, TRBD2 (6 bases). This CDR3 region has 15 residues. Germline loops: CDR1 SGHRS, CDR2 YFSETQ. V lost 4 bases, J lost 4 bases, and 16 bases lay in between. CDR3 nucleotides: TGCGCCAGCAGCCGCAGGACGGGGGTTGCAGATACGCAGTATTTT. Translation gives CASSRRTGVADTQYF.

The CDR3: CAISQQVTDNSPLHF. DNA for the CDR3: TGTGCCATCAGCCAACAGGTTACCGATAATTCACCCCTCCACTTT. The chain employs TRBV10-3 and TRBJ1-6, with D tentatively TRBD1 (5 bases). Germline V CDR1 and CDR2: ENHRY, SYGVKD. CDR3 size: 15 residues. V lost 6 bases, J lost 5 bases, and 14 bases lay in between.

This rearrangement joins TRBV10-3 to TRBJ2-7; TRBD2 agrees at 7 bases. The V gene's germline CDR1 is ENHRY and CDR2 SYGVKD. This CDR3 comprises 17 residues. J gave up 2 bases and V 8 bases, and 18 bases lay outside the gene matches. The CDR3 loop is CAIDLGGRTLPTYEQYF. CDR3 coding DNA: TGTGCCATCGACCTCGGGGGGAGGACCCTCCCCACCTACGAGCAGTACTTC.

This chain joins TRBV11-1 and TRBJ1-1; tentatively, D is TRBD1 (6 bases). The length of the CDR3 is 11 residues. The V end lost 5 bases, the J end lost 7 bases, and 8 bases lay between the germline ends. Germline V gives CDR1 SGHAT, CDR2 FQDESV (reference sequence). Written as DNA, the CDR3 is TGTGCCAGCAGCCCACAGGGTGAAGCTTTCTTT. It encodes CASSPQGEAFF.

The V gene is TRBV18, the J gene TRBJ2-1; D is unresolved. CDR1 is KGHSH and CDR2 is LQKENI in the germline V gene. The V and J ends lost 2 bases and 9 bases respectively, with 14 bases between them. CDR3 length equals 14 residues. CDR3 nucleotide sequence: TGTGCCAGCTCACCAATTCATCGCACATCTGAGCAGTTCTTC. Translated: CASSPIHRTSEQFF.

V and J are TRBV7-9 and TRBJ2-1; 9 nucleotides match TRBD2. CDR1 is SEHNR and CDR2 is FQNEAQ in the germline V gene (reference sequence). Trimming at V came to 1 base and at J to 4 bases, leaving 8 bases not matched to a gene. This CDR3 has 17 amino acids. The CDR3 reads CASSLGLEAGGYNEQFF. In nucleotides, the CDR3 is TGTGCCAGCAGCTTAGGCTTGGAAGCGGGGGGATACAATGAGCAGTTCTTC.

This clonotype was counted between two and nine times. V usage is TRBV6-5 and J usage is TRBJ2-1; 9 bases match TRBD1. With 5 bases clipped from V and 9 bases from J, the junction kept 8 bases outside the gene matches. The CDR3 consists of 14 residues. The V gene's germline CDR1 is MNHEY and CDR2 SVGAGI. The CDR3 reads CASSPGTGMGEQFF. CDR3 DNA: TGTGCCAGCAGTCCCGGGACAGGGATGGGTGAGCAGTTCTTC.

There are a few counts of this clonotype. V and J are TRBV5-1 and TRBJ2-5; D remains ambiguous. V gave up 0 bases and J gave up 2 bases, with 8 bases separating them. The CDR3 runs 14 residues. Germline-derived CDR1 and CDR2 are SGHRS and YFSETQ. CDR3 protein: CASSLDRQQETQYF. The CDR3 nucleotides are TGCGCCAGCAGCTTGGATAGACAACAAGAGACCCAGTACTTC.

In its sample, this clonotype was seen a few times. This chain connects TRBV20-1 to TRBJ2-7; 9 positions match TRBD1. The CDR3 sequence is 16 residues long. CDR1 and CDR2 from the germline V gene are DFQATT and SNEGSKA (reference sequence). The J segment lost 2 bases and the V segment lost 5 bases, leaving 13 bases of the junction unmatched. The CDR3 loop is CSAPRVQGALPYEQYF. The CDR3, as DNA: TGCAGTGCTCCCCGAGTACAGGGGGCTTTACCCTACGAGCAGTACTTC.